The clone carrying this T cell receptor beta chain was picked up a small number of times. The antigen is unknown. Each individual donor underwent a draw of roughly 10 milliliters of peripheral blood. In each sample, at least 7 million PBMCs were isolated. This entry is derived from a study of blood T cells in healthy people across ages. Study-wide results and limits: Diversity estimated from one million T cells was considered an underestimate.

Germline assignment: CDR1 LGHDT and CDR2 YNNKEL (reference sequence). The CDR3 consists of 16 residues. With 8 bases clipped from V and 4 bases from J, the junction kept 13 bases outside the gene matches. With a J-beta primer mix and a sample-barcoded 5' primer, a second PCR ran roughly 6 to 12 cycles. Carrying 12 random nucleotides, a template-switch adaptor labeled each individual cDNA molecule. MiXCR, run by TCRdb on the 5' RACE reads, gives a single entry per CDR3 protein. The sample lists 900,000 to 950,000 distinct CDR3 sequences; 25% to 35% were seen once. This same sample was also taken into another study, of T cells of mothers and their children.

Sequenced sample: blood. This receptor was obtained from a middle-aged woman in good health. The rearrangement joins TRBV3-1 to TRBJ2-1; 8 bases match TRBD2. CDR3 loop: CASAREVAGLYNEQFF. The CDR3 DNA sequence: TGTGCCAGCGCAAGGGAGGTAGCGGGGCTATACAATGAGCAGTTCTTC.